The present T cell receptor beta chain was sequenced within a study of blood T cell repertoires in COVID-19. Study-wide context: Samples taken during acute and convalescent COVID-19 were collected in the United States, Italy and Spain. PBMCs, B-cell-depleted T cells, or T cells were the source of the cDNA or gDNA that made up the material.

The V segment lost 7 bases and the J segment 4 bases; nucleotides outside the gene matches: 9. There are 14 residues in the CDR3. CDR1 and CDR2 (germline): MNHEY, SVGAGI. Sequencing used immunoSEQ multiplex PCR; TCRdb keeps in-frame clones, though not all of them. The data contain about 150,000 clones, around 84% of them seen just once; the ten biggest clones take up around 35%. Sample: peripheral blood. This TCR came from a human donor in a cohort sampled during active COVID-19. The chain is built from TRBV6-5 and TRBJ1-2, with 7 bases fitting TRBD1. In DNA, the CDR3 is TGTGCCAGCACCCCAGGGGGTATGGGCTATGGCTACACCTTC. It codes for CASTPGGMGYGYTF.